These 20 T cell receptor beta chains were sequenced from one sample in a study of blood T cells in healthy people across ages. For the second PCR, which ran for roughly 7 to 11 cycles, a sample-barcoded 5' primer and a J-beta primer mix were used. A single record per CDR3 protein comes from TCRdb applying MiXCR to the 5' RACE reads. The sample has about 1.4 million distinct CDR3 sequences; approximately 60% are singletons. Input material: blood. The receptors stem from a man aged 18 to 29 in good health.

This clonotype was recorded a few times. The V and J genes are TRBV4-1 and TRBJ2-7, with 7 bases aligning to TRBD1. CDR3 length equals 15 residues. V shed 4 bases, J shed 6 bases, and the junction held 12 bases outside the gene matches. Germline CDR1 reads MGHRA; CDR2 reads YSYEKL. The CDR3 coding sequence is TGCGCCAGCAGCCCACAGGGGCGCCCGGGTGGCGAGCAGTACTTC. It yields the protein CASSPQGRPGGEQYF.

This clonotype turned up a few times. This sequence joins TRBV29-1 and TRBJ2-5; possibly TRBD1 or TRBD2 for D (5 bases each). The CDR3 has 15 amino acids. Trimming shortened V by 0 bases and J by 4 bases, and 15 bases separated the two germline ends. CDR1 is SQVTM and CDR2 is ANQGSEA in the germline V gene. For the CDR3, the DNA is TGCAGCGTTGAAGATCTGGGGGTTCCGGTAGAGACCCAGTACTTC. This translates into CSVEDLGVPVETQYF.

This rearrangement joins TRBV12-3 or TRBV12-4 to TRBJ1-1; 8 bases fit TRBD1. This CDR3 contains 14 residues. The ends lost 5 bases at V and 9 bases at J; junction bases unmatched: 11. The CDR3: CASSPIQGGVKAFF. The CDR3, as DNA: TGTGCCAGCAGTCCCATACAGGGGGGGGTAAAAGCTTTCTTT.

The genes are TRBV6-5 and TRBJ2-5; D may be TRBD1 (6 bases). CDR1 and CDR2 from the germline V gene are MNHEY and SVGAGI. The CDR3 consists of 15 residues. Trimming left V 5 bases short and J 3 bases short, with 16 bases between. The CDR3 protein is CASSVIRTAKETQYF. In nucleotides, the CDR3 is TGTGCCAGCAGTGTTATTAGGACAGCTAAAGAGACCCAGTACTTC.

The gene calls are TRBV5-1 and TRBJ2-5; 13 bases match TRBD2. The closer fit of TRBJ2-7 to the DNA end suggests the J call may be wrong. The CDR3 contains 14 residues. Germline assignment: CDR1 SGHRS and CDR2 YFSETQ. The CDR3 sequence is CASSRGLAGLEQYF. CDR3 DNA sequence: TGCGCCAGCAGCAGGGGACTAGCGGGGCTCGAGCAGTACTTC.

This clonotype has only a few counts. The CDR3 region is CASSQARSYEQYF. DNA for the CDR3: TGTGCCAGCAGCCAAGCCCGTTCCTACGAGCAGTACTTC. The chain carries TRBV4-2 and TRBJ2-7; D gene ambiguous. In germline, CDR1 is LGHNA, CDR2 YNFKEQ. Trimming took 1 base from V and 1 from J, leaving 5 bases between them. The CDR3 spans 13 residues.

Only a few counts were recorded for this clonotype. V usage is TRBV12-3 or TRBV12-4 and J usage is TRBJ2-1; 11 bases are shared with TRBD2. V dropped 8 bases and J dropped 5; count of bases not matched to a gene: 14. The CDR3 is made up of 17 amino acids. CDR3 nucleotides: TGTGCCAGCGGGTCACTAGCGGGGGTGGCTATTAACAATGAGCAGTTCTTC. It codes for CASGSLAGVAINNEQFF.

The rearrangement joins TRBV5-1 to TRBJ2-4; D not certain. The end of the DNA is better explained by TRBJ2-7, so the J call may be wrong. There are 14 residues in the CDR3. CDR1 SGHRS and CDR2 YFSETQ come from the germline V gene. The CDR3 region has the DNA TGCGCCAGCAGCTTGGACACGTCGTTCTACGAGCAGTACTTC. Amino acid sequence: CASSLDTSFYEQYF.

This clonotype was detected a few times. The chain carries TRBV29-1 and TRBJ1-2; 8 bases are shared with TRBD1. Germline values: CDR1 SQVTM, CDR2 ANQGSEA. This CDR3 region has 16 residues. V shed 3 bases, J shed 3 bases, and the junction held 12 bases outside the gene matches. CDR3 sequence: CSVDFQGALGDYGYTF. The CDR3 coding sequence is TGCAGCGTTGATTTCCAGGGGGCCTTGGGAGACTATGGCTACACCTTC.

This clonotype has just a few counts. This chain joins TRBV29-1 and TRBJ2-5; 8 bases match TRBD2. This CDR3 spans 14 amino acids. V trimming: 4 bases; J trimming: 4 bases; junction bases outside the gene matches: 8. Per germline, CDR1 SQVTM and CDR2 ANQGSEA. The CDR3 region has the DNA TGCAGCGTTGGCCCCGGGGGGGGCCTAGAGACCCAGTACTTC. Residues: CSVGPGGGLETQYF.

This sequence joins TRBV13 and TRBJ1-1; maybe TRBD1 (5 bases). V was clipped by 4 bases and J by 4 bases, with 10 bases between them. Germline lookup yields CDR1 PRHDT and CDR2 FYEKMQ (reference sequence). The CDR3 consists of 13 residues. The CDR3 DNA is TGTGCCAGCAGCTCCGACAGACCCACTGAAGCTTTCTTT. As protein: CASSSDRPTEAFF.

The genes are TRBV13 and TRBJ2-7, with D possibly being TRBD1 (5 bases). The CDR3 totals 14 residues. CDR1 is PRHDT and CDR2 is FYEKMQ in the germline V gene (reference sequence). Trimming left V 5 bases short and J 6 bases short, with 17 bases between. CDR3 protein: CASSQGARVGEQYF. The CDR3 DNA is TGTGCCAGCAGCCAGGGTGCTAGGGTCGGCGAGCAGTACTTC.

In this sample, this clonotype turned up a few times. This chain uses TRBV20-1 with TRBJ2-5; D uncertain. The CDR3 sequence is 15 residues long. The germline V gene has CDR1 DFQATT and CDR2 SNEGSKA (reference sequence). Deletions cut 5 bases from V and 0 bases from J, with 16 bases between. The chain's CDR3 is CSASTTKGYQETQYF. The CDR3 DNA is TGCAGTGCTTCAACGACAAAAGGGTACCAAGAGACCCAGTACTTC.

The rearrangement uses TRBV10-2 and TRBJ2-1, with TRBD2 matching 13 bases. Germline-derived CDR1 and CDR2 are WSHSY and SAAADI. This CDR3 region has 15 residues. The chain's CDR3 is CASLQTSGGLNEQFF. CDR3 DNA: TGCGCTAGCCTTCAGACTAGCGGGGGGCTGAATGAGCAGTTCTTC.

The V call is TRBV29-1, the J call TRBJ2-5; 9 bases fit TRBD2. The CDR3 is made up of 15 amino acids. CDR1 SQVTM and CDR2 ANQGSEA come from the germline V gene. J lost 4 bases, V lost 0 bases, and 6 bases had no gene match. The CDR3 sequence is CSVEDQLAGLETQYF. CDR3 nucleotides: TGCAGCGTTGAAGATCAGCTAGCGGGATTAGAGACCCAGTACTTC.

The rearrangement joins TRBV4-2 to TRBJ2-1; unclear D gene. This CDR3 has 16 residues. Trimming cost V 1 base and J 3 bases, with 13 bases left between them. CDR1 is LGHNA, CDR2 YNFKEQ, per germline. The CDR3 region has the DNA TGTGCCAGCAGCCAAGCCCCGGAGTTGGACTACAATGAGCAGTTCTTC. Encoded protein: CASSQAPELDYNEQFF.

The J gene is TRBJ1-5, the V gene TRBV11-2, with TRBD1 as a possible D gene (6 bases). With 3 bases removed from V and 6 bases from J, the gap between germline ends came to 12 bases. The V gene's germline CDR1 is SGHAT and CDR2 FQNNGV. This CDR3 has 14 residues. CDR3 DNA: TGTGCCAGCAGCTTTGCAGGGGTTGGTCAGCCCCAGCATTTT. Its translation is CASSFAGVGQPQHF.

The V gene is TRBV25-1, the J gene TRBJ2-4; 14 bases agree with TRBD2. The J call may be wrong; the DNA end is better matched by TRBJ2-7. There are 15 residues in the CDR3. Germline CDR1 MGHDK, CDR2 SYGVNS. The CDR3 coding sequence is TGTGCCAGCAGAAGGACTAGCGGGAGGTCCTACGAGCAGTACTTC. Translating gives CASRRTSGRSYEQYF.

The V call is TRBV7-7, the J call TRBJ2-3, with 9 positions matching TRBD2. From germline, CDR1 is SSHAT and CDR2 FNYEAQ (reference sequence). The CDR3 extends over 15 amino acids. Germline trimming cut 3 bases from V and 5 bases from J; bases unmatched to any gene: 6. CDR3 DNA sequence: TGTGCCAGCAGCTTTGGCGGGAGGGCCGGAGATACGCAGTATTTT. It codes for CASSFGGRAGDTQYF.

J is TRBJ2-3 and V is TRBV5-1, with 12 bases aligning to TRBD1. Germline trimming cut 6 bases from V and 4 bases from J; bases unmatched to any gene: 6. In germline, CDR1 is SGHRS, CDR2 YFSETQ. The CDR3 runs 15 residues. This chain's CDR3 is CASTVGTGGADTQYF. The CDR3 bases are TGCGCCAGCACCGTCGGGACAGGGGGCGCAGATACGCAGTATTTT.